The 27 T cell receptor beta chains below were found in one sample sequenced in a study of response to subunit inactivated influenza vaccine. TCRdb re-derived calls from the RT-PCR reads in MiXCR, one entry per CDR3 protein. In the table there are 650,000 or so distinct CDR3 sequences, 13% to 15% of which are singletons. The sample was PBMCs from blood, taken 14 days before vaccination. The origin of the receptors is a man aged 50-60 years who received an inactivated influenza vaccine.

The chain combines TRBV5-6 with TRBJ2-7, with a possible D match to TRBD1 (6 bases). V was clipped by 1 base and J by 1 base, with 12 bases between them. The germline V gene encodes CDR1 SGHDT and CDR2 YYEEEE. CDR3 size: 15 residues. CDR3 residues: CASSLSPRGSYEQYF. CDR3 sequence (DNA): TGTGCCAGCAGCTTGTCGCCGAGGGGGTCCTACGAGCAGTACTTC.

The chain has TRBV7-9 and TRBJ2-7; D is ambiguous. V was clipped by 3 bases and J by 6 bases, with 12 bases between them. The CDR3 extends over 13 amino acids. Germline V gene data show CDR1 as SEHNR and CDR2 as FQNEAQ (reference sequence). This CDR3 is CASSLKLVSEQYF. Written as DNA, the CDR3 is TGTGCCAGCAGCTTGAAGTTAGTTTCCGAGCAGTACTTC.

A few counts support this clonotype. The gene calls are TRBV4-1 and TRBJ2-7; TRBD2 aligns across 9 bases. This CDR3 spans 14 amino acids. The V and J ends lost 0 bases and 7 bases, in that order; junction bases with no gene match: 4. Germline CDR1 is MGHRA and CDR2 is YSYEKL. CDR3 sequence (DNA): TGCGCCAGCAGCCAAGAGCGGGGGGGCTTTGAGCAGTACTTC. As protein: CASSQERGGFEQYF.

This clonotype was detected only a few times. The V call is TRBV3-1, the J call TRBJ1-6; possibly TRBD1 for D (5 bases). V was pared by 1 base and J by 8 bases, with 12 bases between. CDR1 is LGHDT, CDR2 YNNKEL, per germline (reference sequence). The CDR3 has 15 amino acids. The CDR3 DNA sequence: TGTGCCAGCAGCCAAGTTGCGACAGCCTATTCACCCCTCCACTTT. It encodes CASSQVATAYSPLHF. Combining the CDR3 with reference TRBV3-1 and TRBJ1-6 gives the whole variable domain DTAVSQTPKYLVTQMGNDKSIKCEQNLGHDTMYWYKQDSKKFLKIMFSYNNKELIINETVPNRFSPKSPDKAHLNLHINSLELGDSAVYFCASSQVATAYSPLHFGNGTRLTVT.

This clonotype was seen repeatedly, ten times or more. The rearrangement links TRBV5-1 to TRBJ2-3; TRBD1 matches at 9 bases. The CDR3 is 17 amino acids. The V and J ends lost 3 bases and 0 bases, in that order; junction bases with no gene match: 8. Germline V gives CDR1 SGHRS, CDR2 YFSETQ. CDR3 loop: CASSWGTGSLSTDTQYF. The CDR3 DNA follows: TGCGCCAGCAGCTGGGGGACAGGGAGCCTTAGCACAGATACGCAGTATTTT.

V gene TRBV3-1 combines with J gene TRBJ2-7; TRBD1 matches at 8 bases. CDR3 size: 16 residues. V dropped 7 bases and J dropped 3; count of bases not matched to a gene: 14. Per the germline V gene, CDR1 is LGHDT and CDR2 is YNNKEL (reference sequence). CDR3 sequence: CASTPRYTGGSYEQYF. CDR3 in DNA: TGTGCCAGCACACCACGCTATACAGGGGGGAGCTACGAGCAGTACTTC.

This clonotype was counted only a few times. This chain connects TRBV24-1 to TRBJ1-5, with D perhaps TRBD1 (5 bases). The germline gives CDR1 KGHDR, CDR2 SFDVKD. This CDR3 region has 14 residues. V gave up 5 bases and J gave up 0 bases, with 7 bases separating them. CDR3 sequence (DNA): TGTGCCACCAGTGCAGGGTTTAGCAATCAGCCCCAGCATTTT. It is translated as CATSAGFSNQPQHF.

This clonotype was found a few times. This chain links TRBV20-1 with TRBJ1-6, with 9 positions matching TRBD1. Trimming removed 7 bases from V and 5 bases from J; junction bases left unmatched: 6. The CDR3 consists of 14 residues. Per germline, CDR1 DFQATT and CDR2 SNEGSKA (reference sequence). The CDR3 nucleotides are TGCAGTGGGACTGGGACAGGGAATAATTCACCCCTCCACTTT. It encodes CSGTGTGNNSPLHF.

Many counts were recorded for this clonotype. V is TRBV5-1 and J is TRBJ2-1; D gene uncertain. Germline loops: CDR1 SGHRS, CDR2 YFSETQ. Trimming removed 2 bases at V and 0 bases at J, with 9 bases between. There are 15 residues in the CDR3. As DNA, the CDR3 is TGCGCCAGCAGCTTCGACCCCAGCTCCTACAATGAGCAGTTCTTC. Residues: CASSFDPSSYNEQFF.

This clonotype showed up just a few times. The V call is TRBV20-1, the J call TRBJ1-1; no definite D call. Trimming took off 2 bases at V and 1 base at J, with 8 bases between the two ends. The CDR3 runs 13 residues. The germline gives CDR1 DFQATT, CDR2 SNEGSKA (reference sequence). The CDR3 DNA follows: TGCAGTGCTAGAAATAGTTGGAACACTGAAGCTTTCTTT. Encoded protein: CSARNSWNTEAFF.

This chain joins TRBV29-1 and TRBJ2-7; a possible D gene is TRBD1 (6 bases). Trimming removed 5 bases from V and 2 bases from J, with 13 bases in between. The CDR3 totals 13 residues. Germline V gene data show CDR1 as SQVTM and CDR2 as ANQGSEA. The CDR3 sequence is CSVSGNRAYEQYF. The CDR3 DNA reads as TGCAGCGTTTCGGGGAACAGGGCCTACGAGCAGTACTTC.

The chain employs TRBV29-1 and TRBJ2-5; TRBD2 is a possible D gene (5 bases). Germline V lookup: CDR1 SQVTM, CDR2 ANQGSEA. Trimming shortened V by 6 bases and J by 5 bases, and 13 bases separated the two germline ends. CDR3 length equals 12 residues. CDR3: CSVGPGSETQYF. Written as DNA, the CDR3 is TGCAGCGTGGGTCCGGGAAGTGAGACCCAGTACTTC.

The CDR3 sequence is CASSLGRAGRNEQYF. As DNA, the CDR3 is TGTGCCAGCAGCTTAGGTCGAGCGGGTCGGAACGAGCAGTACTTC. The V and J genes are TRBV7-2 and TRBJ2-7, with D maybe TRBD2 (6 bases). The germline V gene encodes CDR1 SGHTA and CDR2 FQGNSA. V lost 1 base and J 5 bases, leaving 15 bases between the germline ends. The CDR3 contains 15 residues.

The chain combines TRBV6-1 with TRBJ2-4; 8 positions agree with TRBD2. Losses at the gene ends were 3 bases for V and 6 bases for J; bases not matched to a gene: 7. Germline V gene sequence: CDR1 MNHNS, CDR2 SASEGT. CDR3 length: 15 residues. CDR3 in amino acids: CASSDGRGGRNIQYF. The CDR3 nucleotides read TGTGCCAGCAGTGACGGCCGGGGGGGGAGAAACATTCAGTACTTC.

This clonotype was observed a handful of times. The chain is built from TRBV27 and TRBJ2-3; 7 bases map to TRBD1. The J segment lost 1 base and the V segment lost 0 bases, leaving 1 base of the junction unmatched. Looked up from germline, CDR1 is MNHEY and CDR2 is SMNVEV (reference sequence). The CDR3 contains 15 residues. The CDR3 protein is CASSLSDRGTDTQYF. The CDR3 DNA reads as TGTGCCAGCAGTTTATCAGACAGGGGCACAGATACGCAGTATTTT.

There are a few counts of this clonotype. Here the CDR3 omits its conserved ending phenylalanine or tryptophan, so a read error is the likely source. No DNA is shown, since the ends of the CDR3 on it are uncertain; the CDR3 is the one TCRdb lists. This chain connects TRBV27 to TRBJ2-3; the table gives TRBD1 as D, unverified against the DNA. Germline assignment: CDR1 MNHEY and CDR2 SMNVEV (reference sequence). Including both end residues, the CDR3 is 13 amino acids long. The chain's CDR3 is CASSHPGGWHLVL.

The V and J genes are TRBV4-3 and TRBJ2-4; 10 nucleotides match TRBD1. Germline-derived CDR1 and CDR2 are LGHNA and YSLEER. J lost 7 bases, V lost 2 bases, and 5 bases had no gene match. This CDR3 spans 15 amino acids. The CDR3 here is CASSQSGTGANIQYF. The CDR3, as DNA: TGCGCCAGCAGCCAATCAGGGACAGGGGCGAACATTCAGTACTTC.

This sequence joins TRBV21-1 and TRBJ2-7; TRBD2, as called in the table, went unchecked against the DNA. TRBV21-1 has pseudogene status. This CDR3 is built from 13 residues. For the CDR3, the DNA is TGTGCCAGCAAGGTAGCGGAACCCTACGAGCAGTACTTC. Its protein product is CASKVAEPYEQYF.

This clonotype was detected only a few times. The chain has TRBV20-1 and TRBJ1-2; D is unresolved. V was shortened by 2 bases and J by 4 bases, with 8 bases between the two germline ends. Germline V gene sequence: CDR1 DFQATT, CDR2 SNEGSKA (reference sequence). There are 12 residues in the CDR3. CDR3: CSARYNAYGYTF. The CDR3 nucleotides are TGCAGTGCTAGATACAACGCCTATGGCTACACCTTC.

The rearrangement joins TRBV6-1 to TRBJ2-5; 7 bases are a match to TRBD2. V shed 8 bases and J 2 bases; nucleotides not matched to a gene: 8. This CDR3 has 14 residues. From germline, CDR1 is MNHNS and CDR2 SASEGT. The CDR3 coding sequence is TGTGCCAGCCTCTCCGCGGGGGTGCAAGAGACCCAGTACTTC. Its protein product is CASLSAGVQETQYF.

On this clonotype itself: An end of the junction differs from the germline gene, which may be a read error. The V and J genes are TRBV16 and TRBJ1-5; no clear D. The CDR3 runs to 14 residues. Germline lookup yields CDR1 KGHSY and CDR2 FQNENV. This CDR3 reads CASSSDYSNQPHHF. The CDR3 DNA is TGTGCCAGCAGCTCCGATTATAGCAATCAGCCCCATCATTTT.

This clonotype came up many times. V usage is TRBV7-9 and J usage is TRBJ2-7; D is possibly TRBD1 (6 bases). The CDR3 length is 13 residues. Germline CDR1 reads SEHNR; CDR2 reads FQNEAQ (reference sequence). Between the trimmed V and J ends, which lost 0 bases and 6 bases, there was a span of 9 bases. CDR3 sequence reads: CASSLAGGSEQYF. DNA of the CDR3: TGTGCCAGCAGCTTAGCAGGGGGTAGCGAGCAGTACTTC.

This chain joins TRBV7-8 and TRBJ2-7, with 10 positions matching TRBD1. From germline, CDR1 is SGHVS and CDR2 FQNEAQ. V dropped 4 bases and J dropped 4; count of bases not matched to a gene: 4. CDR3 length: 14 residues. The CDR3 here is CASSSQGQGYEQYF. The CDR3 DNA sequence: TGTGCCAGCAGCTCTCAGGGACAGGGGTACGAGCAGTACTTC.

V and J are TRBV5-4 and TRBJ2-7; 9 nucleotides align to TRBD2. The junction had 3 bases not matched to a gene; V was cut back by 0 bases and J by 2 bases. Germline values: CDR1 SGHNT, CDR2 YYREEE (reference sequence). This CDR3 has 15 amino acids. The CDR3 reads CASSLVQREAYEQYF. CDR3 nucleotides: TGTGCCAGCAGCTTGGTCCAGCGGGAGGCCTACGAGCAGTACTTC.

This clonotype was observed a few times. The chain uses TRBV3-1 and TRBJ2-5; TRBD2 agrees at 14 bases. The CDR3 extends over 20 amino acids. CDR1 and CDR2 from the germline V gene are LGHDT and YNNKEL (reference sequence). Trimming took 0 bases from V and 4 from J; bases not matched to a gene: 13. The CDR3: CASSQEGGTSGSRPLETQYF. DNA for the CDR3: TGTGCCAGCAGCCAAGAAGGGGGGACTAGCGGGAGTCGCCCACTAGAGACCCAGTACTTC.

The J gene is TRBJ2-7, the V gene TRBV12-3 or TRBV12-4, with D possibly called TRBD1 or TRBD2 (6 bases each). V was trimmed by 6 bases and J by 12 bases, leaving 24 bases between them. The CDR3 is made up of 14 amino acids. The CDR3 region is CASSRGGGPRGVYF. DNA of the CDR3: TGTGCCAGCAGCAGGGGAGGCGGACCTCGGGGCGTGTACTTC.

The chain uses TRBV24-1 and TRBJ2-3; TRBD1 might be the D (8 bases). This CDR3 is 16 amino acids long. Germline V gene sequence: CDR1 KGHDR, CDR2 SFDVKD. Trimming took off 4 bases at V and 7 bases at J, with 20 bases between the two ends. This chain's CDR3 is CATSDPGQGGTNTQYF. The CDR3 region has the DNA TGTGCCACCAGTGACCCTGGACAGGGAGGGACAAATACGCAGTATTTT.